This T cell receptor (beta chain) was sequenced for a study of blood T cell repertoires in COVID-19 (dated by TCRdb to 2020 to 2022). Concerning the study at large: Samples from collaborators originated in the United States, Italy and Spain and spanned both the acute and convalescent phases of COVID-19. The prospective study material was composed of cDNA or gDNA derived from T cells, B-cell-depleted T cells, or PBMCs. Subjects who had been exposed to COVID-19, were actively infected with it, or had recovered from it provided the deeply sampled blood TCRbeta repertoires that made up the dataset. The repertoires were released in a freely available public database meant as a resource for research on the immune response to SARS-CoV-2. Samples came from the ongoing ImmuneRACE study (first 160 participants) plus 1,254 subjects from 6 global collaborators. A de-identified subject ID, COVID-19 status, age in years and sex were almost always included in the sample metadata. Where available, HLA class I and class II types were taken from metadata supplied by the sample provider and were not determined by assay-based typing.

The collaborating institutions used their own protocols to collect whole blood in K2EDTA tubes. For TCRbeta analysis, collaborators shipped samples as frozen whole blood, isolated PBMCs, or DNA extracted from either of those sample types. From cysteine to phenylalanine, the CDR3 is 14 amino acids long. Just the 42-base CDR3 DNA is kept, in frame starting at base 1. The junction carries 11 bases between V and J, which are trimmed by 5 bases and 1 base respectively. Per the germline V gene (reference sequence), SGHAT is the CDR1 and FQDESV is the CDR2. Findings and caveats that apply to the study as a whole: The amount of clinical and demographic metadata varied by source and participant and was provided uncurated.

TCRbeta CDR3 regions were amplified from genomic DNA using the immunoSEQ Assay, a bias-controlled multiplex PCR. The study's own analysis went as follows. The number of nucleated cells in each sample was estimated by amplification of reference gene primers within the assay. To quantify the absolute abundance of each unique TCRbeta CDR3 rearrangement, sequence reads were collapsed and filtered. Productive Simpson clonality was computed per sample as the square root of Simpson's diversity index over productive rearrangements. TCRdb holds this immuneACCESS table with in-frame rearrangements only. Some clones are missing; in checked studies, unresolved V genes explain under half, and the rest has no known cause. V, J and clone size reflect that table, while D and trimming were determined from the DNA. Across this sample there are tens of thousands of clones, with about 82% seen only once. Jointly, the top ten make up approximately 8.1% of the sample.

In regard to this clone: Which antigen it targets is not known. Qualities for individual bases were not recorded, and no much larger clone is one base off.

The TCR sequence derives from a man aged 50 to 60 with active COVID-19. The chain was built from TRBV11-1 and TRBJ1-1, with no confidently assigned D gene. The specimen was peripheral blood. CDR3 protein: CASSAEVRNTEAFF. The nucleotide sequence is TGTGCCAGCAGCGCCGAGGTACGGAACACTGAAGCTTTCTTT.